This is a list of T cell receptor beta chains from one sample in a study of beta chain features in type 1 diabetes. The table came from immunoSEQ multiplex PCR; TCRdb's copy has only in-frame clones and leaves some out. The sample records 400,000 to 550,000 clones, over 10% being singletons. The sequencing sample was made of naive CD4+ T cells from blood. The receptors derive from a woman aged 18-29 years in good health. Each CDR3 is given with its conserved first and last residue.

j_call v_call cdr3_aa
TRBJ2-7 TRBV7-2 CASSLDIAVSSYEQYF
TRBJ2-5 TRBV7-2 CASSTPPTPWETQYF
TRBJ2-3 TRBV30 CASELADTQYF
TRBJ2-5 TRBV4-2 CASSPGGGGPETQYF
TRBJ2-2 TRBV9 CASSVDSNTGELFF
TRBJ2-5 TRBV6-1 CASSGAGTETQYF
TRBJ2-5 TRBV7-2 CASSFRGPEETQYF
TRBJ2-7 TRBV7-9 CASSLVLAGVAYEQYF
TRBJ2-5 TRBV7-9 CASSLPQGNQETQYF
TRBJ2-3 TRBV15 CATSTGRPSTDTQYF
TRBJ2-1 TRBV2 CASIGLRDRRSDEQFF
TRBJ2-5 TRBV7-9 CASSLGTYQETQYF
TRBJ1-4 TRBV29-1 CSVAPDGVNEKLFF
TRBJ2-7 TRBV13 CASSYLGDRGPHWEQYF
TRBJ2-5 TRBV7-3 CASSFGLAGGAETQYF
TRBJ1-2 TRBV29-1 CSVEDRDTYGYTF
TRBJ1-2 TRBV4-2 CASSLGDYFAF
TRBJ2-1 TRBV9 CASSVDSGGYNEQFF
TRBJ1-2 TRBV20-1 CSARRGDGYTF
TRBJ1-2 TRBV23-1 CASSQSPGQGAAAYTF
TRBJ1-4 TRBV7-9 CASSPGTGVDEKLFF
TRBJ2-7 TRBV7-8 CASSVTGGASYEQYF